This TCR beta chain came from a study of T cells in Graves' hyperthyroidism and ophthalmopathy. This clonotype was detected many times. Amplification yielded TCR beta CDR3 regions, with RNA transcripts as the source. During a first-round RT-PCR of the TCR CDR3, the HTBI primer set was used. TCRdb re-analysed the multiplex PCR reads in MiXCR, keeping a single row per CDR3 protein. The sample includes hundreds of thousands of distinct CDR3 sequences, 13% to 15% of them seen just once. Trimming at V came to 7 bases and at J to 3 bases, leaving 7 bases not matched to a gene. The germline gives CDR1 SQVTM, CDR2 ANQGSEA. This CDR3 has 15 residues.

Sample: blood. The clonotype was recovered from a woman aged 45-60 years with Graves' ophthalmopathy. The chain has TRBV29-1 and TRBJ1-5; 12 bases line up with TRBD1. CDR3 protein: CSASGQGADNQPQHF. As DNA, the CDR3 is TGCAGCGCCTCGGGACAGGGGGCTGACAATCAGCCCCAGCATTTT.